This entry is about one T cell receptor (beta chain). What antigen it recognizes has not been identified. Base-call qualities are not available, and no considerably larger clone is one nucleotide away. The study evaluated CTLA-4 blockade (ipilimumab) given together with focal radiation therapy in patients who had chemo-refractory metastatic non-small-cell lung cancer. V is trimmed back by 5 bases and J by 6 bases, and the junction contains 13 bases that no gene match accounts for. Including cysteine and phenylalanine, the CDR3 has 17 amino acids. CDR3 DNA is the only sequence kept; it has 51 bases, read in frame from the first base. From the germline V gene (reference sequence), CDR1 is LNHDA and CDR2 is SQIVND. This entry comes from a study of radiotherapy plus CTLA-4 blockade in lung cancer (dated by TCRdb to about 2018). About the full investigation: Among the enrolled patients, about 19% had an objective response, and less than 40% reached disease control. The study at large found these results: Increased serum interferon-beta after radiation, together with early dynamic changes in blood T cell clones, were reported to be the strongest predictors of response. After treatment with radiotherapy and ipilimumab, TCR clones that originated in tumors expanded in peripheral blood.

The library was produced with the immunoSEQ multiplex PCR assay. The table comes from immuneACCESS by way of TCRdb, which keeps in-frame sequences with V and J called. Part of the clones is missing from these tables; in studies checked, under half for an unresolved V gene and the rest for unknown reasons. The sample records approximately 98,000 clones, 80% to 85% of which are singletons. The top ten clones comprise roughly 3.5% of the sample. This receptor was obtained from a human donor with non-small cell lung cancer who had a partial response to radiotherapy plus ipilimumab. The specimen was peripheral blood, collected from a patient treated with radiotherapy plus ipilimumab. The chain employs TRBV19 and TRBJ1-5; TRBD1 lines up with 10 middle nucleotides. The CDR3 region has the sequence CASSFDSGTGAGQPQHF. The DNA sequence follows: TGTGCCAGTAGTTTTGATTCCGGGACAGGGGCCGGTCAGCCCCAGCATTTT.